This T cell receptor (beta chain) appears in the sequencing data of a study of shared T cell receptors in the human thymus (dated by TCRdb to the early 2020s). Regarding the study in general: The study examined how self-reactive, shared T-cell receptor alpha chains are generated in the human thymus.

As for this clone: Which antigen it targets is not known. The record has no base qualities; no much larger clone is one base away.

Receptors were amplified or captured by the immunoSEQ multiplex PCR assay. TCRdb obtained this table from immuneACCESS and retained in-frame rearrangements with V and J assigned. These tables miss some clones; where compared with another copy, unresolved V genes account for less than half of the shortfall, and the remainder is unexplained. This sample gives 600,000 to 900,000 clones in total; approximately 85% of them show up just once. The top ten clones comprise 0.008% to 0.011% of the sample. The same sample was also used in a study of human thymus T cells. Drawing on the second study: In Finland, the donors were immunologically healthy infants who were having open corrective cardiac surgery for congenital heart defects. The thymus tissue came from surgical resects taken out during corrective cardiac surgery. Biased V and J gene segment usage appeared to be present in both thymic and peripheral blood repertoires. According to the related research, thymic TCR repertoires were highly overlapping among unrelated individuals. The study used 7 or 8 infant thymus samples plus four related peripheral blood samples to characterize TCR alpha and beta repertoires. Donor ages ranged from about 7 to 250 days, and the cohort comprised about 6 male and a couple of female infants. Thymocytes were mechanically released from the tissue and were stored as pellets of roughly 10-34 million cells at -70 degrees C. A QIAsymphony instrument was used to extract genomic DNA from frozen cell pellets. The immunoSEQ multiplex PCR assay was used to amplify the TCRB and TCRAD loci from a standardized quantity of quality-controlled genomic DNA. The amplicons spanned the V(D)J region and were long enough to cover the CDR3 and allow V and J genes to be identified. The amplicons were sequenced on an Illumina platform via the commercial immunoSEQ service. Primer bias and sequencing errors were corrected as previously described, and TCRAD and TCRB definitions were based on the IMGT database. Repertoires were analysed with immunoSEQ Analyzer 3.0 and VDJTools, covering basic statistics, V/J segment usage, diversity estimates, rarefaction and pairwise overlap. Diversity was estimated with Chao1, ChaoE, Efron-Thisted, Shannon and inverse Simpson indices, and also on datasets down-sampled to the smallest sample. Repertoire overlap was determined by strict matching of CDR3 nucleotide sequence, V gene and J gene, and Jaccard-based multidimensional scaling clustering was applied. On average, thymus samples yielded around 800,000 unique TCRB clonotypes, whereas blood samples yielded approximately 84,000.

The TCR sequence derives from a girl under two years old with a congenital heart defect. Donor details come from another sample of the same person, matched by shared clones. The sequenced material came from thymocytes.

DNA sequence: TGTGCCAGAGCGAGAGGGAGTGGCTATGGCTACACCTTC. It specifies CARARGSGYGYTF. The chain joins TRBV7-3 to TRBJ1-2, with no confidently assigned D gene. V was cut back by 9 bases and J by 4 bases, leaving a gap of 15 bases between them. CDR1 SGHTA and CDR2 FQGTGA were looked up in the germline V gene. The cysteine opens and the phenylalanine closes a CDR3 of 13 amino acids. Only the CDR3 part of the read is kept: 39 bases, read in frame from the first base.